Presented here are 22 T cell receptor beta chains from one specimen sequenced in a study of blood T cell repertoires in COVID-19. The assay was immunoSEQ multiplex PCR, and TCRdb's table has in-frame clones only and misses some. The sample records roughly 60,000 clones, approximately 86% being singletons. The sample comprised peripheral blood. These receptors were taken from a man in his 70s with acute or convalescent COVID-19.

DNA for the CDR3: TGTGCCAGCAGTGTAGTCAGGGAGAACACTGAAGCTTTCTTT. This translates into CASSVVRENTEAFF. The rearrangement uses TRBV2 and TRBJ1-1, with D possibly being TRBD1 (5 bases). The V end lost 4 bases, the J end lost 1 base, and 10 bases lay between the germline ends. Germline-derived CDR1 and CDR2 are SNHLY and FYNNEI. This CDR3 contains 14 residues.

The chain employs TRBV9 and TRBJ2-3; possible D gene TRBD2, 5 bases. Germline assignment: CDR1 SGDLS and CDR2 YYNGEE. The CDR3 has 15 amino acids. V was shortened by 0 bases and J by 2 bases, with 10 bases between the two germline ends. The CDR3 region is CASSVGKGVTDTQYF. The CDR3 DNA follows: TGTGCCAGCAGCGTAGGCAAGGGAGTCACAGATACGCAGTATTTT.

The chain combines TRBV25-1 with TRBJ1-2; 8 bases fit TRBD1. CDR3 length: 12 amino acids. Germline CDR1 reads MGHDK; CDR2 reads SYGVNS. V gave up 10 bases and J gave up 5 bases; unmatched junction bases: 6. CDR3 in DNA: TGTGCCACGACAGGGGCGAGGTATGGCTACACCTTC. This codes for CATTGARYGYTF.

This clone was counted only a few times. V gene TRBV9 combines with J gene TRBJ2-5; D remains unclear. V dropped 0 bases and J dropped 3 bases, with 12 bases sitting between them. The CDR3 spans 15 residues. Germline CDR1 is SGDLS and CDR2 is YYNGEE. The CDR3 is CASSVGLERKETQYF. The CDR3 region has the DNA TGTGCCAGCAGCGTAGGCCTAGAGAGAAAAGAGACCCAGTACTTC.

The rearrangement uses TRBV11-3 and TRBJ2-1; possible D gene TRBD2, 5 bases. The CDR3 has 13 residues. V dropped 4 bases and J dropped 10 bases, with 14 bases sitting between them. Germline V lookup: CDR1 SGHNT, CDR2 YENEEA. CDR3 sequence: CASSSRVSGEQFF. As DNA, the CDR3 is TGTGCCAGCAGCTCCCGAGTGTCGGGGGAGCAGTTCTTC.

J is TRBJ2-7 and V is TRBV9; D remains ambiguous. The CDR3 totals 14 residues. Trimming pared 0 bases from V and 2 bases from J, leaving 9 bases between. Germline CDR1 and CDR2: SGDLS and YYNGEE. The CDR3 loop is CASSVGWAAYEQYF. CDR3 coding DNA: TGTGCCAGCAGCGTAGGGTGGGCCGCCTACGAGCAGTACTTC.

The J gene is TRBJ2-7, the V gene TRBV6-5; a possible D gene is TRBD2 (5 bases). CDR3 size: 13 residues. V dropped 2 bases and J dropped 2 bases, with 7 bases sitting between them. CDR1 and CDR2 from the germline V gene are MNHEY and SVGAGI. CDR3 in amino acids: CASSYAGAYEQYF. For the CDR3, the DNA is TGTGCCAGCAGTTACGCCGGGGCCTACGAGCAGTACTTC.

The chain uses TRBV3-1 (or the pseudogene TRBV3-2) and TRBJ2-1, with 13 bases aligning to TRBD2. Germline V gene data show CDR1 as LGHDT and CDR2 as YNNKEL (reference sequence). After removal of 1 base from V and 8 bases from J, the junction contained 5 bases not matched to a gene. The CDR3 loop spans 16 amino acids. The CDR3 loop is CASSQVMTSGRYEQFF. CDR3 nucleotide sequence: TGTGCCAGCAGCCAAGTTATGACTAGCGGGAGGTATGAGCAGTTCTTC.

The chain links TRBV7-2 to TRBJ2-1, with 14 bases that match TRBD2. Germline V gene lookup returns CDR1 SGHTA and CDR2 FQGNSA. CDR3 length: 14 amino acids. V lost 3 bases to trimming and J lost 8 bases; unmatched junction nucleotides: 0. The CDR3 nucleotides are TGTGCCAGCAGCTTGGGACTAGCGGGGGATGAGCAGTTCTTC. Amino acids: CASSLGLAGDEQFF. The full variable domain, rest sourced from reference TRBV7-2 and TRBJ2-1, is GAGVSQSPSNKVTEKGKDVELRCDPISGHTALYWYRQSLGQGLEFLIYFQGNSAPDKSGLPSDRFSAERTGGSVSTLTIQRTQQEDSAVYLCASSLGLAGDEQFFGPGTRLTVL.

V usage is TRBV7-3 and J usage is TRBJ2-2; 9 positions agree with TRBD1. The CDR3 spans 17 residues. Germline CDR1 is SGHTA and CDR2 is FQGTGA. Trimming removed 5 bases from V and 5 bases from J; junction bases left unmatched: 12. In nucleotides, the CDR3 is TGTGCCAGCAGCCATAGGGGTGGACAGGGGAAGACCGGGGAGCTGTTTTTT. Translating gives CASSHRGGQGKTGELFF.

CDR3 bases: TGTGCCAGCAGCTTAGCCTCGGCAGCGTTGAACACTGAAGCTTTCTTT. It encodes CASSLASAALNTEAFF. The chain couples TRBV11-2 to TRBJ1-1; D ambiguous. Germline CDR1 reads SGHAT; CDR2 reads FQNNGV. This CDR3 spans 16 amino acids. The V and J ends lost 1 base and 0 bases respectively, with 12 bases between them.

The chain links TRBV10-1 to TRBJ1-6, with D tentatively TRBD1 (6 bases). The V end was cut by 7 bases, the J end by 6 bases, with 10 bases between. Per germline, CDR1 WNHNN and CDR2 SYGVQD (reference sequence). The length of the CDR3 is 13 residues. The CDR3 DNA reads as TGCGCCAGCACCCCGGACAGTAATTCACCCCTCCACTTT. Its translation is CASTPDSNSPLHF.

This chain connects TRBV5-4 to TRBJ1-3; the match to TRBD1 covers 11 bases. The CDR3 runs 17 residues. Germline V gives CDR1 SGHNT, CDR2 YYREEE (reference sequence). V gave up 0 bases and J gave up 3 bases; unmatched junction bases: 5. The CDR3 nucleotides read TGTGCCAGCAGCTTGGTGGGACAGGGGGTCGGTGGAAACACCATATATTTT. The encoded protein is CASSLVGQGVGGNTIYF.

J is TRBJ2-5 and V is TRBV4-2; tentatively, D is TRBD2 (6 bases). V was pared by 4 bases and J by 5 bases, with 17 bases between. CDR1 is LGHNA and CDR2 is YNFKEQ in the germline V gene. CDR3 length: 15 residues. In DNA form, the CDR3 reads TGTGCCAGCAGCCTGGAACTAGCAGGAGACGAGACCCAGTACTTC. It encodes CASSLELAGDETQYF.

The chain recombines TRBV18 with TRBJ1-2; tentatively, D is TRBD1 (5 bases). Germline V gene sequence: CDR1 KGHSH, CDR2 LQKENI. This CDR3 has 14 amino acids. Between the trimmed V and J ends, which lost 4 bases and 8 bases, there was a span of 17 bases. The CDR3 loop reads CASSRDFSVDGYTF. CDR3 coding DNA: TGTGCCAGCTCACGGGACTTTAGCGTTGACGGCTACACCTTC.

V and J are TRBV7-9 and TRBJ1-6; 9 bases match TRBD1. The CDR3 consists of 18 residues. Losses at the gene ends were 3 bases for V and 7 bases for J; bases not matched to a gene: 13. Germline CDR1 and CDR2: SEHNR and FQNEAQ (reference sequence). CDR3: CASSFPRGTGPGNSPLHF. CDR3 DNA sequence: TGTGCCAGCAGCTTCCCCCGCGGGACAGGGCCGGGCAATTCACCCCTCCACTTT.

This sequence joins TRBV12-3 or TRBV12-4 and TRBJ2-2, with unresolved D. V was pared by 4 bases and J by 6 bases, with 9 bases between. The CDR3 extends over 13 amino acids. The DNA for the CDR3 is TGTGCCAGCAGTTCTGCCCAGTCCGGGGAGCTGTTTTTT. This gives the protein CASSSAQSGELFF.

The chain has TRBV28 and TRBJ1-5; D possibly corresponds to TRBD1 (5 bases). V was pared by 6 bases and J by 3 bases, with 12 bases between. The CDR3 consists of 14 residues. Germline CDR1 MDHEN, CDR2 SYDVKM. CDR3 sequence: CASSPRQTNQPQHF. The CDR3 DNA reads TGTGCCAGCAGCCCTAGACAGACCAATCAGCCCCAGCATTTT. The entire variable domain, with the rest obtained from reference TRBV28 and TRBJ1-5, is as follows: DVKVTQSSRYLVKRTGEKVFLECVQDMDHENMFWYRQDPGLGLRLIYFSYDVKMKEKGDIPEGYSVSREKKERFSLILESASTNQTSMYLCASSPRQTNQPQHFGDGTRLSIL.

The CDR3 sequence is CASSFFSPLHF. The CDR3 nucleotides are TGTGCCAGCAGTTTCTTTTCACCCCTCCACTTT. The V call is TRBV2, the J call TRBJ1-6; the D is unclear. V lost 5 bases and J 9 bases, leaving 5 bases between the germline ends. Germline assignment: CDR1 SNHLY and CDR2 FYNNEI. The CDR3 contains 11 residues.

The rearrangement links TRBV10-1 to TRBJ2-1; weak D call: TRBD2 (6 bases). CDR1 and CDR2 from the germline V gene are WNHNN and SYGVQD (reference sequence). V lost 6 bases and J lost 10, with 13 bases in between. The CDR3 consists of 12 residues. The CDR3 coding sequence is TGCGCCAGCAGGCCCCGGGGGATGGAGCAGTTCTTC. Translating gives CASRPRGMEQFF.

This chain connects TRBV7-6 to TRBJ2-5, with 10 bases fitting TRBD2. Per the germline V gene, CDR1 is SGHVS and CDR2 is FNYEAQ. The CDR3 consists of 14 residues. J gave up 4 bases and V 5 bases, and 4 bases lay outside the gene matches. This CDR3 reads CASSDLAGVETQYF. CDR3 bases: TGTGCCAGCAGCGACCTAGCGGGAGTAGAGACCCAGTACTTC.

This chain connects TRBV11-2 to TRBJ2-7; tentative D call: TRBD2 (5 bases). From germline, CDR1 is SGHAT and CDR2 FQNNGV. V was pared by 1 base and J by 2 bases, with 9 bases between. This CDR3 contains 14 residues. The DNA of the CDR3 is TGTGCCAGCAGCTTAGCTCCGGGAACCTACGAGCAGTACTTC. Protein sequence: CASSLAPGTYEQYF.